This T cell receptor (beta chain) emerged from a study of OX40 agonist ivuxolimab in advanced cancers. As for the study in general: Participants, approximately 80% male, averaged approximately 65 years of age, ranging from roughly 20 to 79. Earlier treatment with anti-PD-1, anti-PD-L1 or anti-CTLA-4 was permitted, and roughly 40% had received some. Partial responses were seen in three patients, one with hepatocellular carcinoma and two with cutaneous melanoma. Overall study findings and caveats: Relative to CD4+ cells, CD8+ T cells on average had more expanded clones.

A remark on this clone: The antigen remains unidentified.

This CDR3 contains 17 residues. Germline CDR1 is GTSNPN and CDR2 is SVGIG (reference sequence). V was clipped by 3 bases and J by 2 bases; unmatched bases: 10. The table came from immunoSEQ multiplex PCR; TCRdb's copy has only in-frame clones and leaves some out. The sample has some 50,000 clones, approximately 83% seen once. The TCR was taken from an adult with an advanced solid tumor such as melanoma, head and neck, liver or kidney cancer. This chain links TRBV30 with TRBJ2-7, with 13 bases identical to TRBD2. The specimen was CD4+ or CD8+ T cells sorted from blood, collected in a trial of the OX40 agonist ivuxolimab. The CDR3 here is CAWRRTSGRRVPYEQYF. The CDR3 DNA sequence: TGTGCCTGGAGAAGGACTAGCGGGAGAAGGGTCCCCTACGAGCAGTACTTC.